This T cell receptor (beta chain) was sequenced during a study of blood T cell repertoires in COVID-19. Overall study: Specimens from acute and convalescent COVID-19 originated in the United States, Italy and Spain. In each case, the material was cDNA or gDNA derived from T cells, B-cell-depleted T cells, or PBMCs.

This CDR3 region has 18 residues. With 3 bases removed from V and 5 bases from J, the gap between germline ends came to 23 bases. Germline CDR1 MDHEN, CDR2 SYDVKM. Original methodology: Estimation of nucleated cell counts was performed using reference gene primer amplification. Here immunoSEQ multiplex PCR was the method, and the copy in TCRdb shows in-frame clones only, minus some. The V and J calls and clone size were taken over from that table, and D and trimming were inferred from the DNA. The sample comprises over 60,000 clones, about nine tenths of which are singletons, and about a tenth rests with the top ten.

The sequence came from a man aged 70-80 years with active or convalescent COVID-19. Sequenced sample: peripheral blood. The chain uses TRBV28 and TRBJ1-5; maybe TRBD1 (5 bases). CDR3 nucleotide sequence: TGTGCCAGCAGTTTCCGCAGGGTCGCGGCCTGGGGCTATCAGCCCCAGCATTTT. This gives the protein CASSFRRVAAWGYQPQHF.